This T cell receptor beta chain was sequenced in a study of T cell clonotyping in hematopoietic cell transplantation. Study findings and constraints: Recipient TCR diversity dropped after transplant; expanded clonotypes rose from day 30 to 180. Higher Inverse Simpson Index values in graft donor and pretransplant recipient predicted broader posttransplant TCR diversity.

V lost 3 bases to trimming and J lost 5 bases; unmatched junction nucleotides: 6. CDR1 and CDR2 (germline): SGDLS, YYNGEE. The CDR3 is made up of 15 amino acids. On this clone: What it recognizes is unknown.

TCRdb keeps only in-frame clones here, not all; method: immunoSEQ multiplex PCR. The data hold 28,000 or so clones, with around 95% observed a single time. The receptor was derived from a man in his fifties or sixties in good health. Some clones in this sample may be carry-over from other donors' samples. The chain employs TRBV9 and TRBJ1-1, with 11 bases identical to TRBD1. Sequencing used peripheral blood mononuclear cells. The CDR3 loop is CASSAIGQGATEAFF. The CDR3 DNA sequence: TGTGCCAGCAGCGCCATCGGACAGGGGGCTACTGAAGCTTTCTTT.